The count of the clone carrying this TCR beta chain is one. Only in-frame clones appear in the TCRdb table, and some are missing; sequencing was by immunoSEQ multiplex PCR. The sample has around 130,000 clones, around 94% seen once. Germline V gives CDR1 SEHNR, CDR2 FQNEAQ (reference sequence). The CDR3 contains 16 residues. The V end was cut by 1 base, the J end by 3 bases, with 15 bases between. The source of the sample is a study of human thymus T cells. Thymic material originated from resections removed in the course of corrective heart surgery. Each of the donors was a healthy Finnish infant who was undergoing open corrective cardiac surgery for congenital heart defects.

The sequence derives from a boy younger than two with a congenital heart defect but otherwise immunologically healthy. This rearrangement joins TRBV7-9 to TRBJ2-5, with unresolved D. The sequenced sample was thymus tissue. The CDR3 DNA sequence: TGTGCCAGCAGCTTAGTGCTGGGCAGAGGAGAAGAGACCCAGTACTTC. This codes for CASSLVLGRGEETQYF. Drawing the rest from reference TRBV7-9 and TRBJ2-5, the complete variable domain is DTGVSQNPRHKITKRGQNVTFRCDPISEHNRLYWYRQTLGQGPEFLTYFQNEAQLEKSRLLSDRFSAERPKGSFSTLEIQRTEQGDSAMYLCASSLVLGRGEETQYFGPGTRLLVL.